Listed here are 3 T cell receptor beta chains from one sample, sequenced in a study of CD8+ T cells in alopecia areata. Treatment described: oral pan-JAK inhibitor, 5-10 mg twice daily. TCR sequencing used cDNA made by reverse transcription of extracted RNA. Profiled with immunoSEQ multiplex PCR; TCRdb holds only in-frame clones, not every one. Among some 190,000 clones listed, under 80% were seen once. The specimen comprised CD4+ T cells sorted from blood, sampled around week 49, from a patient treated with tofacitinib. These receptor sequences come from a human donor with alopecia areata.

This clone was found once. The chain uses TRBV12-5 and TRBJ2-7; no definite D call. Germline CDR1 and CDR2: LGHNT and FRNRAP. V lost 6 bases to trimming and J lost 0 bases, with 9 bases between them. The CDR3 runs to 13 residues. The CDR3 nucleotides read TGTGCTAGTGGCGTGGGCGCCTCCTACGAGCAGTACTTC. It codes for CASGVGASYEQYF.

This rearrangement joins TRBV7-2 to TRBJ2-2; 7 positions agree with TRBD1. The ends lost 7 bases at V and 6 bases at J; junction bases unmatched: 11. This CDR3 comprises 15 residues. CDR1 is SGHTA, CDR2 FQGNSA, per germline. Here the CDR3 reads CASKPGGVRAGELFF. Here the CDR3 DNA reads TGTGCCAGCAAGCCAGGGGGTGTTAGAGCCGGGGAGCTGTTTTTT.

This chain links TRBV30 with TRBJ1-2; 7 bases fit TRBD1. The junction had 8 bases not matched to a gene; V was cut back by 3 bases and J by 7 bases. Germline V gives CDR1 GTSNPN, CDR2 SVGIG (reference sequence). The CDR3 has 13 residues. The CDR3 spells CAWSSTGTRGYTF. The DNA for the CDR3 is TGTGCCTGGAGCTCGACAGGGACTCGTGGCTACACCTTC.